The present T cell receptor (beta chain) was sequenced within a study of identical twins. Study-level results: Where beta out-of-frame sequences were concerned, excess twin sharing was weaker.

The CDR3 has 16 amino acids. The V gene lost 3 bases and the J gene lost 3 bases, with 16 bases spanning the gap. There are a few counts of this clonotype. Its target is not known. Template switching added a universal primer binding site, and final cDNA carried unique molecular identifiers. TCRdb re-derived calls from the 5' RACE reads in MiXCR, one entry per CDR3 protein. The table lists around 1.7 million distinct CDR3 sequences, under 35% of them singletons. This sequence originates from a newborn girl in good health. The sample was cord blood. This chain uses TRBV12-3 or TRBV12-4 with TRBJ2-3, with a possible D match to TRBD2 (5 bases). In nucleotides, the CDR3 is TGTGCCAGCAGTTTGTCAGCAAGCGGACGGACAGATACGCAGTATTTT. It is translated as CASSLSASGRTDTQYF.